This T cell receptor beta chain was recovered during a study of blood T cell repertoires in COVID-19. The CDR3 has 15 residues. V lost 4 bases, J lost 0 bases, and 5 bases stayed unmatched. Per the germline V gene, CDR1 is SGHAT and CDR2 is FQNNGV. Repertoires were generated with immunoSEQ multiplex PCR, while TCRdb's copy carries only in-frame clones and drops some. The sample carries 180,000 or so clones, roughly 85% recorded once. The sequence was collected from an elderly woman with acute or convalescent COVID-19. The rearrangement links TRBV11-2 to TRBJ2-7, with 8 bases lining up with TRBD2. Sequences were obtained from peripheral blood. As DNA, the CDR3 is TGTGCCAGCAGCTCCAGTACTAGCGGCTCCTACGAGCAGTACTTC. This gives the protein CASSSSTSGSYEQYF.